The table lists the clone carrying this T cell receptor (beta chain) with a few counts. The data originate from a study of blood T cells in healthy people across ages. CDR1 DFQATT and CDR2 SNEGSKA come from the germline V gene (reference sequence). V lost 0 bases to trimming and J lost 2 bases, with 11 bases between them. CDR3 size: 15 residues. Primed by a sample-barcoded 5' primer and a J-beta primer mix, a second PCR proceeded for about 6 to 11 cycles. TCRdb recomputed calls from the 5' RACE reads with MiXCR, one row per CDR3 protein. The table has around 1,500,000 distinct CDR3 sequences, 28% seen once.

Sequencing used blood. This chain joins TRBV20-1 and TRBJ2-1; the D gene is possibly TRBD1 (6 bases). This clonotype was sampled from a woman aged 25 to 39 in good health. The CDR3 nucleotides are TGCAGTGCTAGAGATCCCCAGGGGCCCTACAATGAGCAGTTCTTC. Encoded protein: CSARDPQGPYNEQFF.